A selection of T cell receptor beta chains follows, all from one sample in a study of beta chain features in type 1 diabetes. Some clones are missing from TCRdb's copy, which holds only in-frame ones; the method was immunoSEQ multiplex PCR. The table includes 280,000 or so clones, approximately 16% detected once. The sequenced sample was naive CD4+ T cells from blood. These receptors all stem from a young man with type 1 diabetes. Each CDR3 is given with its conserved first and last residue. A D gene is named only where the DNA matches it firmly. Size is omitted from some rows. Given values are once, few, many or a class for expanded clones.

CASGWGTGAQYF | TGTGCCAGCGGTTGGGGGACAGGAGCCCAGTACTTC | TRBD1 | TRBJ2-5 | few | TRBV2
CASTKREGVYEQYF | TGTGCCAGCACGAAGCGGGAGGGTGTCTACGAGCAGTACTTC | TRBD2 | TRBJ2-7 | - | TRBV2
CASRPAGVYNEQFF | TGTGCCAGCAGACCAGCGGGGGTTTACAATGAGCAGTTCTTC | TRBD2 | TRBJ2-1 | few | TRBV11-2
CASRLAGAPGEQFF | TGTGCCAGCAGGCTAGCGGGAGCCCCGGGTGAGCAGTTCTTC | TRBD2 | TRBJ2-1 | few | TRBV6-5
CASSLETSSRLADIYEQYF | TGCGCCAGCAGCTTGGAGACCTCCTCACGACTAGCGGATATCTACGAGCAGTACTTC | TRBD2 | TRBJ2-7 | few | TRBV5-1
CASSPTRAEGRDPYEQYF | TGTGCCAGCAGCCCCACCCGTGCGGAGGGCCGGGACCCCTACGAGCAGTACTTC | - | TRBJ2-7 | - | TRBV7-9
CASSVGSSGANVLTF | TGTGCCAGCAGCGTAGGCAGCTCTGGGGCCAACGTCCTGACTTTC | - | TRBJ2-6 | few | TRBV9
CASSDRTGYTDTQYF | TGTGCCAGCAGCGACCGAACAGGGTACACAGATACGCAGTATTTT | - | TRBJ2-3 | few | TRBV7-9
CASSSSGGDTGELFF | TGTGCCAGCAGTTCAAGCGGGGGAGACACCGGGGAGCTGTTTTTT | TRBD2 | TRBJ2-2 | - | TRBV28
CASSLGLAGTYNEQFF | TGTGCCAGCAGCTTGGGACTAGCGGGAACCTACAATGAGCAGTTCTTC | TRBD2 | TRBJ2-1 | few | TRBV5-5
CSVAIGGYNSPLHF | TGCAGCGTTGCGATAGGGGGCTATAATTCACCCCTCCACTTT | - | TRBJ1-6 | - | TRBV29-1
CASSDSTGADTQYF | TGTGCCAGCAGTGATTCGACAGGGGCAGATACGCAGTATTTT | TRBD1 | TRBJ2-3 | - | TRBV25-1
CASSFPGGGQPQHF | TGTGCCAGCAGTTTCCCAGGGGGCGGTCAGCCCCAGCATTTT | TRBD1 | TRBJ1-5 | - | TRBV28
CASSFYRGGETQYF | TGTGCCAGCAGCTTCTACAGGGGCGGAGAGACCCAGTACTTC | TRBD1 | TRBJ2-5 | - | TRBV7-2
CASLFQGPSYEQYF | TGTGCCAGCCTTTTTCAGGGGCCCTCCTACGAGCAGTACTTC | - | TRBJ2-7 | - | TRBV7-9
CASSLGLAVYNEQFF | TGTGCCAGCAGCCTGGGACTAGCGGTTTACAATGAGCAGTTCTTC | TRBD2 | TRBJ2-1 | - | TRBV7-9
CASSLWGSGSSYNEQFF | TGTGCCAGCAGCTTATGGGGTAGCGGGTCCTCCTACAATGAGCAGTTCTTC | TRBD2 | TRBJ2-1 | - | TRBV7-9
CATYDIAKNIQYF | TGTGCCACCTATGACATAGCCAAAAACATTCAGTACTTC | - | TRBJ2-4 | - | TRBV6-5
CASSRDTRGLGANVLTF | TGTGCCAGCAGCCGGGACACTCGAGGCCTTGGGGCCAACGTCCTGACTTTC | - | TRBJ2-6 | few | TRBV4-2
CASSQGPRDSPLHF | TGTGCCAGCAGCCAAGGGCCTCGGGATTCACCCCTCCACTTT | - | TRBJ1-6 | - | TRBV14
CASSFNSVSNQPQHF | TGTGCCAGCAGCTTCAACAGTGTTAGCAATCAGCCCCAGCATTTT | - | TRBJ1-5 | few | TRBV7-2
CASSLLPGQGDQPQHF | TGTGCCAGCAGTTTATTACCGGGACAGGGAGATCAGCCCCAGCATTTT | TRBD1 | TRBJ1-5 | - | TRBV28
CASSRYPGANVLTF | TGTGCCAGCAGCCGCTACCCTGGGGCCAACGTCCTGACTTTC | - | TRBJ2-6 | many | TRBV14
CASVAGDYGYTF | TGTGCCAGCGTGGCGGGTGACTATGGCTACACCTTC | - | TRBJ1-2 | - | TRBV6-1
CASYENYGYTF | TGTGCCAGTTACGAGAACTATGGCTACACCTTC | - | TRBJ1-2 | - | TRBV19
CASSQDGGSETQYF | TGTGCCAGCAGCCAAGATGGAGGGTCAGAGACCCAGTACTTC | - | TRBJ2-5 | - | TRBV4-2
CASSTGTGGQETQYF | TGTGCCAGCAGCACTGGGACAGGGGGCCAAGAGACCCAGTACTTC | TRBD1 | TRBJ2-5 | - | TRBV7-7
CAIPGRMDTGELFF | TGTGCCATCCCGGGGAGGATGGACACCGGGGAGCTGTTTTTT | - | TRBJ2-2 | - | TRBV10-3
CASSVRQGLSGDEQYF | TGTGCCAGCAGCGTTCGACAGGGGTTGTCGGGAGACGAGCAGTACTTC | TRBD1 | TRBJ2-7 | - | TRBV9
CASSLAGAGETQYF | TGCGCCAGCAGCTTGGCCGGGGCGGGGGAGACCCAGTACTTC | - | TRBJ2-5 | few | TRBV5-1
CASGRDRAGTGELFF | TGTGCCAGTGGCCGGGACAGGGCGGGCACCGGGGAGCTGTTTTTT | TRBD1 | TRBJ2-2 | few | TRBV19
CARKDLISYEQYF | TGTGCCAGGAAAGACTTGATCTCCTACGAGCAGTACTTC | - | TRBJ2-7 | - | TRBV14
CASSERGTHTDTQYF | TGTGCCAGCAGTGAACGCGGGACCCACACAGATACGCAGTATTTT | - | TRBJ2-3 | - | TRBV25-1
CASSQVGEDTQYF | TGTGCCAGCAGCCAAGTCGGGGAAGATACGCAGTATTTT | - | TRBJ2-3 | few | TRBV4-2
CSASIEETQYF | TGCAGTGCTAGTATCGAAGAGACCCAGTACTTC | - | TRBJ2-5 | few | TRBV20-1
CASSFQGGTEAFF | TGCGCCAGCAGCTTTCAGGGGGGCACTGAAGCTTTCTTT | TRBD1 | TRBJ1-1 | few | TRBV5-1
CAWSVSGGTYEQYF | TGTGCCTGGAGTGTATCGGGGGGAACCTACGAGCAGTACTTC | TRBD2 | TRBJ2-7 | once | TRBV30
CAWNRGGQPQHF | TGTGCCTGGAACAGGGGTGGGCAGCCCCAGCATTTT | TRBD1 | TRBJ1-5 | - | TRBV30
CASKIRGTTNEKLFF | TGTGCCAGCAAGATCAGGGGTACAACTAATGAAAAACTGTTTTTT | - | TRBJ1-4 | few | TRBV27
CAWSSQVIRGEQFF | TGTGCCTGGAGTTCCCAGGTAATTCGTGGTGAGCAGTTCTTC | - | TRBJ2-1 | - | TRBV30
CASSSGRAEAFF | TGTGCCAGCAGTTCAGGGAGGGCTGAAGCTTTCTTT | - | TRBJ1-1 | few | TRBV28
CATSREIGTSPDTQYF | TGTGCCACCAGCAGAGAAATTGGGACTAGCCCAGATACGCAGTATTTT | TRBD2 | TRBJ2-3 | few | TRBV15
CASSLGHPSGANVLTF | TGTGCCAGCAGCCTGGGACACCCCTCTGGGGCCAACGTCCTGACTTTC | - | TRBJ2-6 | - | TRBV7-2
CAWSVVRSGNTIYF | TGTGCCTGGAGTGTAGTCAGATCTGGAAACACCATATATTTT | - | TRBJ1-3 | few | TRBV30
CASSVTSSGSILSYNEQFF | TGTGCCAGCAGCGTAACGTCTAGCGGGAGTATCCTTTCCTACAATGAGCAGTTCTTC | TRBD2 | TRBJ2-1 | - | TRBV9
CASSLIRRDSQETQYF | TGTGCCAGCAGCTTAATACGAAGGGACAGTCAAGAGACCCAGTACTTC | TRBD1 | TRBJ2-5 | few | TRBV5-6
CASSLELSRGDTEAFF | TGTGCCAGCAGCTTGGAGCTGAGCAGGGGCGACACTGAAGCTTTCTTT | - | TRBJ1-1 | - | TRBV5-4
CASSPKDRVYEQYF | TGTGCCAGCTCACCAAAGGACAGGGTCTACGAGCAGTACTTC | TRBD1 | TRBJ2-7 | few | TRBV18
CASSGTASSYEQYF | TGCGCCAGCAGCGGGACAGCGAGCTCCTACGAGCAGTACTTC | TRBD1 | TRBJ2-7 | few | TRBV5-1
CAWSVVANEQFF | TGTGCCTGGAGTGTAGTAGCAAATGAGCAGTTCTTC | - | TRBJ2-1 | - | TRBV30
CSVEVSEQGYGYTF | TGCAGCGTTGAGGTTTCAGAACAGGGCTATGGCTACACCTTC | - | TRBJ1-2 | few | TRBV29-1
CASSKIRRRTYNEQFF | TGTGCCAGCAGTAAAATCAGGCGTCGCACCTACAATGAGCAGTTCTTC | - | TRBJ2-1 | few | TRBV2
CASSYSGNQPQHF | TGTGCCAGCAGTTATTCGGGCAATCAGCCCCAGCATTTT | - | TRBJ1-5 | few | TRBV27